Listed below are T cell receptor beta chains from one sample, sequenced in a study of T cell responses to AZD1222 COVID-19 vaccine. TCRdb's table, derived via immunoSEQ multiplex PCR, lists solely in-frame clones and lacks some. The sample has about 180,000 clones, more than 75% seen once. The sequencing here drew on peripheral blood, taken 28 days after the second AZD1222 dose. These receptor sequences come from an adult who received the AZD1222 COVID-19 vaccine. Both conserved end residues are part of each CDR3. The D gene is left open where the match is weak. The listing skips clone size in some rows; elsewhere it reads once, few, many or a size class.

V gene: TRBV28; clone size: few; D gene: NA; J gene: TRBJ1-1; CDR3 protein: CASSLAVMNTEAFF; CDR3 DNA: TGTGCCAGCAGTTTAGCGGTTATGAACACTGAAGCTTTCTTT
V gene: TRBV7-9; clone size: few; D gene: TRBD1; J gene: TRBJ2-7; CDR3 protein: CASRGDRGVAEQYF; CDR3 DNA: TGTGCCAGCAGAGGCGACAGGGGAGTAGCCGAGCAGTACTTC
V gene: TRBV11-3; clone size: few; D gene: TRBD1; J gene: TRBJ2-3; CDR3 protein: CASSRDRGVTDTQYF; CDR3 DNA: TGTGCCAGCAGCCGGGACAGGGGGGTCACAGATACGCAGTATTTT
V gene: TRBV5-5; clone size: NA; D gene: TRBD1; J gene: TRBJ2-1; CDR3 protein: CASSLRQGAYNEQFF; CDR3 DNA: TGTGCCAGCAGCTTGCGGCAGGGGGCCTACAATGAGCAGTTCTTC
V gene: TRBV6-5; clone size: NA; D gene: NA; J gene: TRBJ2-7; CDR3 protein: CASGGYPIYEQYF; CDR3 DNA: TGTGCCAGCGGGGGTTACCCCATCTACGAGCAGTACTTC
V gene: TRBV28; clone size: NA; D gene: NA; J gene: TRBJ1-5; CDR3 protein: CASSLQGSWNQPQHF; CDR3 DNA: TGTGCCAGCAGTTTACAGGGGTCTTGGAATCAGCCCCAGCATTTT
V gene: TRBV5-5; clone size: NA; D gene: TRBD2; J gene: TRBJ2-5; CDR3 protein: CASSPETSGIETQYF; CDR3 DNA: TGTGCCAGCAGCCCGGAGACTAGCGGGATAGAGACCCAGTACTTC
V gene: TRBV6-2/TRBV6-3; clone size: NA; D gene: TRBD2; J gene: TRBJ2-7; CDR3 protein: CASSYSTWGGSYEQYF; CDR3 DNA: TGTGCCAGCAGTTACTCGACGTGGGGGGGCTCCTACGAGCAGTACTTC
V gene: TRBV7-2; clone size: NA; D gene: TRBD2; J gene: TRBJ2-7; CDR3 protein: CASSLGGTSGYEQYF; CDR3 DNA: TGTGCCAGCAGCTTAGGCGGGACTAGCGGCTACGAGCAGTACTTC
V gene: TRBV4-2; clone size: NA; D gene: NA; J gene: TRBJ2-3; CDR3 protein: CASSQEGRSTQYF; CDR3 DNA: TGTGCCAGCAGCCAAGAGGGTAGATCGACGCAGTATTTT
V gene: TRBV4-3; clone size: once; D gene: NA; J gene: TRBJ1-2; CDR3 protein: CASSQDQGNGGYTF; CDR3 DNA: TGCGCCAGCAGCCAGGATCAGGGGAACGGTGGCTACACCTTC
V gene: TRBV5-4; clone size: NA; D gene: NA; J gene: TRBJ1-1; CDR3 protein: CASSYQGWETEAFF; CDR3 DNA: TGTGCCAGCAGCTATCAGGGCTGGGAGACTGAAGCTTTCTTT
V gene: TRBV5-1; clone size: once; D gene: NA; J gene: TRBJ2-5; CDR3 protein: CASSLPGEETQYF; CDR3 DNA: TGCGCCAGCAGCTTGCCGGGAGAAGAGACCCAGTACTTC
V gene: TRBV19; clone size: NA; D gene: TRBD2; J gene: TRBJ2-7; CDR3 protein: CASKDLSGSSYEQYF; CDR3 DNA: TGTGCCAGTAAGGACCTTAGCGGGAGCTCCTACGAGCAGTACTTC
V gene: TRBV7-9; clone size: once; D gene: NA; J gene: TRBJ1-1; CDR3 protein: CASSSQGTEAFF; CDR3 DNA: TGTGCCAGCAGCTCACAGGGAACTGAAGCTTTCTTT
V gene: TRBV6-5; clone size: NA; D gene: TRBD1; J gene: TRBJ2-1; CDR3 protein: CASSYSAGGGPFEQFF; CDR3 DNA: TGTGCCAGCAGTTACTCTGCAGGGGGCGGCCCCTTTGAGCAGTTCTTC
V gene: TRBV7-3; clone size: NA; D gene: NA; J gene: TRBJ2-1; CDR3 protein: CASSSGPLHNEQFF; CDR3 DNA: TGTGCCAGCAGCTCGGGACCCCTACACAATGAGCAGTTCTTC
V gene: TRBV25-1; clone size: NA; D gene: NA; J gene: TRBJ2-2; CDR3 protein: CASSGSSGELFF; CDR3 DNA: TGTGCCAGCAGTGGGTCTAGCGGGGAGCTGTTTTTT
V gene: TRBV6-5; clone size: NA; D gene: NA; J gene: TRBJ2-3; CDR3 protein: CASSSGDTQYF; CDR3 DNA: TGTGCCAGCAGCTCGGGAGATACGCAGTATTTT
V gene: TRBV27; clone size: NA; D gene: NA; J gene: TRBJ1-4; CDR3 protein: CASSSMIAGEKLFF; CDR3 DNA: TGTGCCAGCAGTTCTATGATTGCGGGAGAAAAACTGTTTTTT
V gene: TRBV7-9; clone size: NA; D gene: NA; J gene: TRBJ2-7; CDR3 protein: CASTLGSLDYEQYF; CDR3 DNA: TGTGCCAGCACTTTAGGCTCGCTAGACTACGAGCAGTACTTC
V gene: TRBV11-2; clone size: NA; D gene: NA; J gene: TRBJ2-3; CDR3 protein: CASSSKDTQYF; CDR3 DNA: TGTGCCAGCAGCTCAAAGGATACGCAGTATTTT
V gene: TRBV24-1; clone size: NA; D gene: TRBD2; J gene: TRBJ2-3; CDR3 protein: CATSDLGDYTDTQYF; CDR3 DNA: TGTGCCACCAGTGATTTAGGGGACTACACAGATACGCAGTATTTT
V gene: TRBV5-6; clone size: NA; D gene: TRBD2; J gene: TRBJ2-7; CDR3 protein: CASSRQTSGGVEQYF; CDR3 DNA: TGTGCCAGCAGCCGGCAGACTAGCGGGGGTGTTGAGCAGTACTTC
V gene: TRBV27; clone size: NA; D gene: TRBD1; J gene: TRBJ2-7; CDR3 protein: CASSRPDRGSEQYF; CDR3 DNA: TGTGCCAGCAGTCGCCCGGACAGGGGGAGCGAGCAGTACTTC
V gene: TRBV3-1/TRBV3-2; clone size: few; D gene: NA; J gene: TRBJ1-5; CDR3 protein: CASSTDGGGNQPQHF; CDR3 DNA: TGTGCCAGCAGCACGGACGGAGGAGGCAATCAGCCCCAGCATTTT
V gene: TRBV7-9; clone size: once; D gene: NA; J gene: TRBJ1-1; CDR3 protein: CASSLVPPGAEAFF; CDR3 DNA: TGTGCCAGCAGCCTCGTGCCTCCCGGGGCTGAAGCTTTCTTT
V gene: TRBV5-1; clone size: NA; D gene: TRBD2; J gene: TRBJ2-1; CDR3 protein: CASSLPVTSGGNNEQFF; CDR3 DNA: TGCGCCAGCAGCCTCCCCGTTACTAGCGGGGGGAACAATGAGCAGTTCTTC